Following are 30 T cell receptor beta chains from one sample sequenced in a study of T cells in Graves' hyperthyroidism and ophthalmopathy. Amplification yielded TCR beta CDR3 regions, with RNA transcripts as the source. The TCR CDR3 first-round RT-PCR relied on the HTBI primer set. TCRdb used MiXCR to reprocess the multiplex PCR reads, holding one entry per CDR3 protein. This table holds some 350,000 distinct CDR3 sequences, roughly 13% found once. The sample comprised blood. The receptors here all came from a woman between 35 and 50 years old with Graves' ophthalmopathy.

At least ten counts were recorded for this clonotype. A junction boundary mismatches the germline segment, possibly from a read error. The gene calls are TRBV14 and TRBJ2-1, with 10 bases that match TRBD2. The length of the CDR3 is 16 residues. Germline CDR1 is SGHDN and CDR2 is FVKESK. This CDR3 reads CASSQLAGAGYTEQFF. The CDR3 DNA reads TGTGCCAGCAGCCAACTAGCGGGGGCTGGTTACACTGAGCAGTTCTTC.

This chain links TRBV20-1 with TRBJ2-7; no clear D gene. Germline values: CDR1 DFQATT, CDR2 SNEGSKA (reference sequence). This CDR3 comprises 16 residues. V was pared by 3 bases and J by 0 bases, with 18 bases between. This CDR3 reads CSASAPGDRISYEQYF. CDR3 sequence (DNA): TGCAGTGCTAGTGCCCCTGGTGATAGAATCTCCTACGAGCAGTACTTC.

This chain uses TRBV19 with TRBJ2-7; D not resolved. This CDR3 contains 15 residues. Deletions cut 3 bases from V and 4 bases from J, with 16 bases between. Germline CDR1 reads LNHDA; CDR2 reads SQIVND (reference sequence). The CDR3 DNA follows: TGTGCCAGTAGTATTGTCGCCAGCGTGAATTACGAGCAGTACTTC. It encodes CASSIVASVNYEQYF.

The chain is built from TRBV10-3 and TRBJ1-6; unclear D gene. CDR3 length: 14 residues. The V end was cut by 2 bases, the J end by 7 bases, with 9 bases between. Germline CDR1 is ENHRY and CDR2 is SYGVKD. CDR3 bases: TGTGCCATCAGTGAGCAAACAGCCAATTCACCCCTCCACTTT. Translating it yields CAISEQTANSPLHF.

This clonotype was counted many times. V gene TRBV12-3 or TRBV12-4 combines with J gene TRBJ2-2; 11 bases map to TRBD2. This CDR3 has 15 residues. Unmatched junction bases numbered 6, after V lost 5 bases and J lost 7 bases. The CDR3 here is CASSPLAGVNGELFF. CDR3 in DNA: TGTGCCAGCAGTCCACTAGCGGGAGTAAACGGGGAGCTGTTTTTT.

This clonotype was observed at least ten times. This chain joins TRBV24-1 and TRBJ1-2; D is possibly TRBD1 (6 bases). This CDR3 spans 14 amino acids. The V gene lost 1 base and the J gene lost 4 bases, with 9 bases spanning the gap. CDR1 KGHDR and CDR2 SFDVKD come from the germline V gene. CDR3 residues: CATSDFDRSYGYTF. Written as DNA, the CDR3 is TGTGCCACCAGTGATTTTGACAGGAGCTATGGCTACACCTTC.

This clonotype occurred many times. This chain uses TRBV12-3 or TRBV12-4 with TRBJ1-5, with D unresolved. The CDR3 has 12 residues. Trimming removed 6 bases from V and 5 bases from J, with 8 bases in between. CDR3 loop: CASRKMYQPQHF. CDR3 in DNA: TGTGCCAGCAGGAAGATGTATCAGCCCCAGCATTTT.

Only a few counts were recorded for this clonotype. The rearrangement uses TRBV4-1 and TRBJ2-5, with 7 bases lining up with TRBD1. Germline CDR1 MGHRA, CDR2 YSYEKL. The ends lost 5 bases at V and 1 base at J; junction bases unmatched: 7. This CDR3 region has 15 residues. The CDR3 is CASSYMTGSQETQYF. CDR3 nucleotide sequence: TGCGCCAGCAGCTACATGACAGGGTCCCAAGAGACCCAGTACTTC.

This clonotype occurred many times. The V call is TRBV2, the J call TRBJ2-1; D is undetermined. The CDR3 has 18 residues. Germline CDR1 is SNHLY and CDR2 is FYNNEI. The ends were cut back, 0 bases at V and 2 bases at J, with 17 bases in the middle. In DNA, the CDR3 is TGTGCCAGCAGTGAAGCGCTTCTCACAGTTTATCCCTACAATGAGCAGTTCTTC. This sequence encodes CASSEALLTVYPYNEQFF.

This clonotype came up many times. This rearrangement joins TRBV20-1 to TRBJ2-3; D call uncertain. From germline, CDR1 is DFQATT and CDR2 SNEGSKA (reference sequence). CDR3 length: 13 residues. The V gene lost 1 base and the J gene lost 2 bases, with 7 bases spanning the gap. The CDR3 loop is CSARVPNTDTQYF. Here the CDR3 DNA reads TGCAGTGCTAGAGTCCCTAACACAGATACGCAGTATTTT.

This chain connects TRBV11-3 to TRBJ2-3, with D tentatively TRBD2 (5 bases). The CDR3 has 15 amino acids. Germline V lookup: CDR1 SGHNT, CDR2 YENEEA. The V gene lost 1 base and the J gene lost 7 bases, with 15 bases spanning the gap. In nucleotides, the CDR3 is TGTGCCAGCAGCTTAGCCGCCGCGAGGGAGCATACGCAGTATTTT. This gives the protein CASSLAAAREHTQYF.

This clonotype was seen ten or more times. The J gene is TRBJ2-2, the V gene TRBV11-3, with no clear D. From germline, CDR1 is SGHNT and CDR2 YENEEA. The CDR3 runs 17 residues. V gave up 3 bases and J gave up 1 base, with 15 bases separating them. CDR3 coding DNA: TGTGCCAGCAGCTTGGGTGAAGGGCGGCAGAACACCGGGGAGCTGTTTTTT. Amino acids: CASSLGEGRQNTGELFF.

This clonotype was recorded many times. V gene TRBV27 combines with J gene TRBJ1-1; 7 bases map to TRBD1. Germline CDR1 MNHEY, CDR2 SMNVEV (reference sequence). The CDR3 is 15 amino acids. After removal of 5 bases from V and 2 bases from J, the junction contained 8 bases not matched to a gene. CDR3 residues: CASSLRDSGNTEAFF. CDR3 nucleotide sequence: TGTGCCAGCAGTCTGAGGGACAGCGGAAACACTGAAGCTTTCTTT.

The sample holds many counts of this clonotype. The chain carries TRBV28 and TRBJ2-1; D may be TRBD2 (6 bases). Trimming pared 3 bases from V and 7 bases from J, leaving 10 bases between. Per germline, CDR1 MDHEN and CDR2 SYDVKM. This CDR3 spans 13 amino acids. CDR3 loop: CASSFWAGNEQFF. The CDR3 DNA follows: TGTGCCAGCAGTTTCTGGGCGGGGAATGAGCAGTTCTTC.

This clonotype was seen many times. The rearrangement joins TRBV6-1 to TRBJ2-1; 11 bases map to TRBD2. Trimming cost V 6 bases and J 6 bases; bases outside gene matches: 10. Germline lookup yields CDR1 MNHNS and CDR2 SASEGT. This CDR3 region has 16 residues. The CDR3 region is CASRSPTSGRANEQFF. CDR3 in DNA: TGTGCCAGCAGGTCACCTACTAGCGGGAGAGCCAATGAGCAGTTCTTC.

This clonotype was recorded at least ten times. The chain uses TRBV24-1 and TRBJ1-2; D not certain. Germline CDR1 reads KGHDR; CDR2 reads SFDVKD. This CDR3 has 11 residues. Deletions cut 1 base from V and 8 bases from J, with 4 bases between. CDR3 bases: TGTGCCACCAGTGATTTTGGAGGCTACACCTTC. Its translation: CATSDFGGYTF.

J is TRBJ2-3 and V is TRBV7-9, with TRBD2 identical over 11 bases. The trim removed 5 bases at V and 0 bases at J, leaving 4 bases unmatched. This CDR3 has 16 amino acids. Germline loops: CDR1 SEHNR, CDR2 FQNEAQ (reference sequence). The CDR3 here is CASSTIAGGSTDTQYF. The CDR3 DNA sequence: TGTGCCAGCAGCACCATAGCGGGAGGGAGCACAGATACGCAGTATTTT.

This clonotype was counted many times. V gene TRBV11-2 combines with J gene TRBJ2-4, with a possible D match to TRBD1 (6 bases). This CDR3 is built from 14 residues. Trimming left V 0 bases short and J 6 bases short, with 9 bases between. The germline V gene encodes CDR1 SGHAT and CDR2 FQNNGV. For the CDR3, the DNA is TGTGCCAGCAGCTTAGAAGCAGGGGTAAACATTCAGTACTTC. This sequence encodes CASSLEAGVNIQYF.

This clonotype has at least ten counts. The J gene is TRBJ2-7, the V gene TRBV7-2, with D perhaps TRBD2 (5 bases). This CDR3 has 14 residues. V was trimmed by 1 base and J by 7 bases, leaving 14 bases between them. Germline CDR1 SGHTA, CDR2 FQGNSA. The CDR3 here is CASSLGGLMKEQYF. DNA of the CDR3: TGTGCCAGCAGCTTAGGCGGGCTGATGAAAGAGCAGTACTTC. Full variable domain (missing parts from reference TRBV7-2 and TRBJ2-7): GAGVSQSPSNKVTEKGKDVELRCDPISGHTALYWYRQSLGQGLEFLIYFQGNSAPDKSGLPSDRFSAERTGGSVSTLTIQRTQQEDSAVYLCASSLGGLMKEQYFGPGTRLTVT.

In its sample, this clonotype was seen many times. V gene TRBV2 combines with J gene TRBJ2-1; D unresolved. V was trimmed by 9 bases and J by 0 bases, leaving 12 bases between them. The CDR3 extends over 14 amino acids. CDR1 is SNHLY and CDR2 is FYNNEI in the germline V gene. The CDR3 sequence is CASDGELSYNEQFF. CDR3 nucleotide sequence: TGTGCCAGTGATGGGGAACTCTCCTACAATGAGCAGTTCTTC.

This clonotype was observed at least ten times. The chain combines TRBV7-2 with TRBJ2-1, with TRBD2 matching 15 bases. J was trimmed by 12 bases and V by 2 bases; bases with no gene match: 8. The CDR3 runs to 16 residues. Germline CDR1 SGHTA, CDR2 FQGNSA. CDR3 in DNA: TGTGCCAGCAGCTTATACGGACTAGCGGGAGGGGACGGGCAGTTCTTC. This encodes CASSLYGLAGGDGQFF.

This clonotype was detected a few times. V gene TRBV3-1 combines with J gene TRBJ1-2; D is uncertain. Germline values: CDR1 LGHDT, CDR2 YNNKEL (reference sequence). V dropped 1 base and J dropped 6 bases, with 9 bases sitting between them. The CDR3 spans 13 residues. DNA for the CDR3: TGTGCCAGCAGCCAAGGCCCTTCGAATGGCTACACCTTC. Translated: CASSQGPSNGYTF. Combining the CDR3 with reference TRBV3-1 and TRBJ1-2 gives the whole variable domain DTAVSQTPKYLVTQMGNDKSIKCEQNLGHDTMYWYKQDSKKFLKIMFSYNNKELIINETVPNRFSPKSPDKAHLNLHINSLELGDSAVYFCASSQGPSNGYTFGSGTRLTVV.

The V call is TRBV9, the J call TRBJ2-3, with 15 bases matching TRBD2. Germline V gene data show CDR1 as SGDLS and CDR2 as YYNGEE. This CDR3 has 16 amino acids. V trimming: 4 bases; J trimming: 5 bases; junction bases outside the gene matches: 5. Here the CDR3 reads CASSKGLAGGIDTQYF. The CDR3, as DNA: TGTGCCAGCAGCAAGGGACTAGCGGGAGGAATAGATACGCAGTATTTT.

On this clonotype: A clone one base away is much larger, so this may be a read error. This rearrangement joins TRBV6-5 to TRBJ1-2; unclear D gene. V was shortened by 1 base and J by 8 bases, with 17 bases between the two germline ends. This CDR3 is 15 amino acids long. Germline CDR1 reads MNHEY; CDR2 reads SVGAGI. The CDR3 nucleotides read TGTGCCAGCAGTTACTTCGGACCAGACCAGAGGGGCTACACCTTC. Its translation is CASSYFGPDQRGYTF.

J is TRBJ2-2 and V is TRBV5-5; 8 nucleotides agree with TRBD1. CDR1 is SGHKS and CDR2 is YYEKEE in the germline V gene (reference sequence). CDR3 length equals 16 residues. The V gene end was trimmed by 2 bases and the J gene end by 6 bases; junction bases not matched to a gene: 9. The CDR3: CASSFGTGGRPGELFF. The DNA of the CDR3 is TGTGCCAGCAGCTTCGGAACAGGGGGTAGACCCGGGGAGCTGTTTTTT.

V gene TRBV28 combines with J gene TRBJ1-6; D perhaps matches TRBD1 (6 bases). There are 15 residues in the CDR3. V lost 2 bases and J lost 7, with 12 bases in between. CDR1 MDHEN and CDR2 SYDVKM come from the germline V gene. DNA of the CDR3: TGTGCCAGCAGTTTAATCGTTAGGGGGAATTCACCCCTCCACTTT. This gives the protein CASSLIVRGNSPLHF.

This chain uses TRBV27 with TRBJ1-3; D unresolved. Germline V gives CDR1 MNHEY, CDR2 SMNVEV (reference sequence). The CDR3 contains 13 residues. Trimming removed 3 bases from V and 0 bases from J, with 3 bases in between. CDR3 region: CASSFDSGNTIYF. CDR3 nucleotide sequence: TGTGCCAGCAGTTTTGACTCTGGAAACACCATATATTTT.

This clonotype was picked up many times. The rearrangement uses TRBV6-1 and TRBJ2-3; 7 nucleotides agree with TRBD1. CDR1 is MNHNS and CDR2 is SASEGT in the germline V gene. CDR3 length: 15 residues. With V trimmed by 4 bases and J by 4 bases, 8 bases remained unmatched. In DNA, the CDR3 is TGTGCCAGCAGTGGAAGACAGGGAGCCCCAGATACGCAGTATTTT. Protein product: CASSGRQGAPDTQYF.

The table lists this clonotype with many counts. This chain uses TRBV30 with TRBJ2-7, with 8 bases identical to TRBD1. From germline, CDR1 is GTSNPN and CDR2 SVGIG (reference sequence). V trimming: 5 bases; J trimming: 4 bases; junction bases outside the gene matches: 1. The CDR3 runs 11 residues. The CDR3 is CAWGTGYEQYF. As DNA, the CDR3 is TGTGCCTGGGGGACAGGTTACGAGCAGTACTTC.

Remarks on this clonotype: This CDR3 is missing its conserved last phenylalanine or tryptophan, likely due to a read error. This sequence joins TRBV7-9 and TRBJ1-6; TRBD1 agrees at 10 bases. V lost 5 bases, J lost 6 bases, and 10 bases stayed unmatched. The CDR3 runs 17 residues. Germline CDR1 is SEHNR and CDR2 is FQNEAQ (reference sequence). In nucleotides, the CDR3 is TGTGCCAGCAGCCGGTACGGACAGGGGGACTTTAATTCACCCCTCCACCTT. Translated, it gives CASSRYGQGDFNSPLHL.